This TCR beta chain appears in the sequencing data of a study of regulatory T cells in long-lasting Graves disease. Study-wide results and limits: TRBV28 was favored in persistent disease, as were TRBJ1-2 and TRBJ2-5.

Many counts were recorded for this clonotype. The antigen remains undetermined. Germline CDR1 reads MNHEY; CDR2 reads SVGEGT. V lost 2 bases and J lost 6, with 7 bases in between. The CDR3 is 12 amino acids. Arm-PCR of CDR3 regions with iRepertoire HTBI primers generated TCR beta libraries. Original methodology: Across the samples, identification revealed 60 to 75 TRBV and more than twelve TRBJ segments. TCRdb passed the multiplex PCR reads through MiXCR, listing each CDR3 protein once. The V and J calls here are based on TCRdb, not the publication. The sample lists 680,000 or so distinct CDR3 sequences, about 15% occurring once. Regarding time point: newly diagnosed GD, antithyroid drugs for less than 3 months. PBMC RNA was the source of the TCR library. These data also formed part of another study, on T cells in Graves' hyperthyroidism and ophthalmopathy.

The receptor's source is a woman younger than 45 with Graves disease. This chain connects TRBV6-2 or TRBV6-3 to TRBJ1-2, with D uncertain. The sequences come from peripheral blood mononuclear cells (PBMCs), collected at new diagnosis, from a patient treated with antithyroid drugs. CDR3 in amino acids: CASSYESNGYTF. CDR3 in DNA: TGTGCCAGCAGTTACGAAAGCAATGGCTACACCTTC.